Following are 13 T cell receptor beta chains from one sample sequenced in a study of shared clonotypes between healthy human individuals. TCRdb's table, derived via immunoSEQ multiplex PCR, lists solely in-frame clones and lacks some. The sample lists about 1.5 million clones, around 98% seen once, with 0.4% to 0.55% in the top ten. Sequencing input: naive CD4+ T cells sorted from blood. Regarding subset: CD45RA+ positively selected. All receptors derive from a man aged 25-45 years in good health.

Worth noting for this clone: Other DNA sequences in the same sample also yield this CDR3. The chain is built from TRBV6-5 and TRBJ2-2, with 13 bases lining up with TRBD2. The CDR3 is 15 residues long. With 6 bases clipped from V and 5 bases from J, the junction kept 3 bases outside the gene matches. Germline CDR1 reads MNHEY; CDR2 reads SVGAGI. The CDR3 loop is CASRRLAGGTGELFF. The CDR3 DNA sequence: TGTGCCAGCAGGCGACTAGCGGGAGGTACCGGGGAGCTGTTTTTT.

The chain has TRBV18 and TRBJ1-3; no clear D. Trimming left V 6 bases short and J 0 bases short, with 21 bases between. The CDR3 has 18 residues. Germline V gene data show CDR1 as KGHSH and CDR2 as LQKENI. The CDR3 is CASSPTQRPLFSGNTIYF. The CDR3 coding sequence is TGTGCCAGCTCCCCGACGCAGCGACCCCTCTTCTCTGGAAACACCATATATTTT.

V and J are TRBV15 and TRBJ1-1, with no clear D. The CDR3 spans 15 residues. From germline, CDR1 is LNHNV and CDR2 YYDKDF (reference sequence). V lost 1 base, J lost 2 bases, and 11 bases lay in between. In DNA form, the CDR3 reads TGTGCCACCAGCAGAGGCCCGGGGTTCAACACTGAAGCTTTCTTT. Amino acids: CATSRGPGFNTEAFF.

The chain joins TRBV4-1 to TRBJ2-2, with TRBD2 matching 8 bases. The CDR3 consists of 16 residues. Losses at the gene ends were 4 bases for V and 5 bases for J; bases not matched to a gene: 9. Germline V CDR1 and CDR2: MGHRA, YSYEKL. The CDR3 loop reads CASSPLAEGVTGELFF. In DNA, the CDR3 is TGCGCCAGCAGCCCACTAGCGGAAGGGGTAACCGGGGAGCTGTTTTTT.

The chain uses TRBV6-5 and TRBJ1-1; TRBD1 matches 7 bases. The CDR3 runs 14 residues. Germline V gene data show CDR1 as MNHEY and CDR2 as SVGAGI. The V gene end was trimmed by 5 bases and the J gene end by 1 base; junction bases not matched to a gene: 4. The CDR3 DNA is TGTGCCAGCAGTGGGACAGTGACGAACACTGAAGCTTTCTTT. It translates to CASSGTVTNTEAFF.

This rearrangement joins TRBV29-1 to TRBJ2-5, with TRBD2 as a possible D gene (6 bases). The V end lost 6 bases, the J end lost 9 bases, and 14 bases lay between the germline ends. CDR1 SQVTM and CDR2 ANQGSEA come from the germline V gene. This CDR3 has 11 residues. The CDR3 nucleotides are TGCAGCGTCTCTGGAAGGGAGGCCCAGTACTTC. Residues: CSVSGREAQYF.

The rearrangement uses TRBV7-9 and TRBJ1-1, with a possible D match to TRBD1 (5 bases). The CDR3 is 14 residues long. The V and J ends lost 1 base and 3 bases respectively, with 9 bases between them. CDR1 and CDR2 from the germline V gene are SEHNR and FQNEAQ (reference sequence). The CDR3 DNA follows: TGTGCCAGCAGCTTAGGGGGGTATGACACTGAAGCTTTCTTT. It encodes CASSLGGYDTEAFF.

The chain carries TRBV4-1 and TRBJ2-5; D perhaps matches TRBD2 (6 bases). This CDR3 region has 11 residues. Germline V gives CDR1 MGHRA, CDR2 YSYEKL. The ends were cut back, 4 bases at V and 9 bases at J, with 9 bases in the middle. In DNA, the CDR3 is TGCGCCAGCAGCCGGGCGGGGTCCCAGTACTTC. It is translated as CASSRAGSQYF.

CDR3 in DNA: TGTGCCAGTAGTATTATGGGTAATGAGCAGTTCTTC. This gives the protein CASSIMGNEQFF. This chain uses TRBV19 with TRBJ2-1, with no clear D. CDR3 length: 12 amino acids. Trimming removed 3 bases at V and 7 bases at J, with 7 bases between. The germline V gene has CDR1 LNHDA and CDR2 SQIVND (reference sequence).

CDR3 in DNA: TGTGCCAGCAGCCGACCAAAGGGACTTGCTGACGAGCAGTACTTC. Its translation: CASSRPKGLADEQYF. The V gene is TRBV6-5, the J gene TRBJ2-7, with D possibly matching TRBD2 (6 bases). V lost 6 bases to trimming and J lost 5 bases, with 20 bases between them. This CDR3 contains 15 residues. Per the germline V gene, CDR1 is MNHEY and CDR2 is SVGAGI.

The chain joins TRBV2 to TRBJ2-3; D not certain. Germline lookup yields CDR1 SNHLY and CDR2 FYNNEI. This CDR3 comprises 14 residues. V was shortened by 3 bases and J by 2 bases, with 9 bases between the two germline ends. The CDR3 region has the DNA TGTGCCAGCAGTGAGATACTAACCACAGATACGCAGTATTTT. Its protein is CASSEILTTDTQYF.

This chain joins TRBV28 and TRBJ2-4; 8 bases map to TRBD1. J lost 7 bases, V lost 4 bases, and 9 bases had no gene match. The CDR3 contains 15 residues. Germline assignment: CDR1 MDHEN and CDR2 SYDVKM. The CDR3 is CASSSPTGASNIQYF. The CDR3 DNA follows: TGTGCCAGCAGTTCTCCGACAGGGGCTTCGAACATTCAGTACTTC.

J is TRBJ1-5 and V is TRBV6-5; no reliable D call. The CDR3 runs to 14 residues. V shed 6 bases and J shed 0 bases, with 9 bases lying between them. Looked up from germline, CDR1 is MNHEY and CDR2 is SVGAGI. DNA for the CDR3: TGTGCCAGCAGACACAGAGATAGCAATCAGCCCCAGCATTTT. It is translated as CASRHRDSNQPQHF.